Listed here is a single TCR beta chain. What antigen it recognizes has not been identified. Per-base quality was not reported, and no clone a single base away is much larger than it. Each collaborating institution followed its own protocols to collect whole blood in K2EDTA tubes. For TCRbeta analysis, collaborator samples were shipped as frozen whole blood, as isolated PBMCs, or as DNA extracted from either sample type. TCRbeta CDR3 regions were amplified from genomic DNA by means of the immunoSEQ Assay, a bias-controlled multiplex PCR. Processing in the source paper ran as follows. The number of nucleated cells in each sample was estimated by amplification of reference gene primers within the assay. To quantify the absolute abundance of each unique TCRbeta CDR3 rearrangement, sequence reads were collapsed and filtered. For each sample, productive Simpson clonality was calculated by taking the square root of Simpson's diversity index across productive rearrangements. TCRdb's version of the immuneACCESS table is confined to in-frame rearrangements and falls short of the full clone set. An unresolved V gene accounts for under half of the shortfall where checked; the remainder is of unknown origin. V and J calls and clone size come straight from that table; D and trimming were deduced from the DNA. Across this sample there are about 110,000 clones, with 70% to 90% seen only once. The top ten constitute under 2.5% of the sample.

The CDR3 goes from the cysteine to the phenylalanine over 19 residues. Solely the CDR3 DNA is kept, with 57 bases framed from the first base. V has 0 bases trimmed and J has 5 bases trimmed; junction bases matching no gene number 17. The germline V gene (reference sequence) specifies SGHKS as CDR1 and YYEKEE as CDR2. This specimen comes from a study of blood T cell repertoires in COVID-19 (dated by TCRdb to 2020 to 2021). A note on the overall study: Samples covering the acute and convalescent phases of COVID-19 were provided by collaborators in the United States, Italy and Spain. The material from the prospective study consisted of cDNA or gDNA derived from T cells, B-cell-depleted T cells, or PBMCs. Deeply sampled blood TCRbeta repertoires from subjects exposed to, actively infected with, or recovered from COVID-19 were included in the dataset. The repertoires were released in a freely available public database intended as a resource for research on the immune response to SARS-CoV-2. The samples were drawn from the first 160 participants of the ongoing ImmuneRACE study and from about 1,200 subjects provided by 6 global collaborators. Sample metadata almost always included a de-identified subject ID, COVID-19 status, age in years and sex. HLA class I and class II types, where available, came from metadata supplied by the sample provider rather than from assay-based typing.

General study outcomes and caveats: The amount of clinical and demographic metadata varied by source and participant and was provided uncurated.

The sequencing input was peripheral blood. The TCR comes from a human donor in a cohort sampled during active COVID-19. The V gene is TRBV5-5 and the J gene is TRBJ2-1, with 7 middle bases fitting TRBD2. The DNA is TGTGCCAGCAGCTTGGGGAGATCTCCTAGCGGAACAAAGAACAATGAGCAGTTCTTC. Its protein product is CASSLGRSPSGTKNNEQFF.